This T cell receptor beta chain was sequenced for a study of OX40 agonist ivuxolimab in advanced cancers. General notes on the study: The costimulatory receptor OX40 (CD134) was targeted by ivuxolimab, a fully human IgG2 agonistic monoclonal antibody. Partial responses occurred in three dose-escalation patients: two with cutaneous melanoma and one with hepatocellular carcinoma. The point of sequencing TCRbeta in the periphery was to test whether ivuxolimab changed TCR sequence diversity and drove clonal T-cell expansion. The paper covers the monotherapy dose-escalation part of the phase I ivuxolimab trial, which included N of about 50 patients. Of the roughly 54 patients in dose escalation, 19 had hepatocellular carcinoma, around 15 had melanoma, 9 had renal cell carcinoma and 9 had head and neck cancer. Intravenous ivuxolimab was administered to patients every 2 weeks at six dose levels: 0.01, 0.1, 0.3, 1.5, 3 and 10 mg/kg. In the dose-escalation cohort, around four fifths of patients were male, and the mean age was approximately 60 years with a range of roughly 23 to 79. Patients were allowed to have had prior anti-PD-1, anti-PD-L1 or anti-CTLA-4 therapy, and around two fifths of the dose-escalation patients had been treated with checkpoint inhibitors. Study-wide findings and limitations: Partial responders in the 0.1-3.0 mg/kg groups had among the lowest normalized peripheral clonal expansion, especially among CD8+ T cells. After ivuxolimab, more expanded clones were found on average in CD8+ T cells than in CD4+ T cells. Antigen specificity was not determined for the clonally expanded peripheral T cells. At doses of 0.1 to 3.0 mg/kg, clonal expansion of both CD4+ and CD8+ blood T cells was observed from baseline to week 6. Low levels of normalized T-cell clonal expansion were also shown by some nonresponding patients.

CDR1 LNHNV and CDR2 YYDKDF are derived from the germline V gene (reference sequence). Cut back by 1 base and 6 bases, the V and J ends lie 16 bases apart. Including cysteine and phenylalanine, the CDR3 has 15 amino acids. The retained sequence is limited to the CDR3, 45 bases, with the frame set at the first base. Genomic DNA was isolated from the sorted cells so that the TCRbeta CDR3 region could be sequenced. The immunoSEQ Assay was used for sequencing of TCRbeta CDR3 regions. Sourced from immuneACCESS, this table was stored by TCRdb with only in-frame sequences that have V and J called. A share of the clones is absent; for the studies checked, an unresolved V gene accounts for under half, and the remainder has no known explanation. Across this sample there are about 69,000 clones, with 80% to 90% seen only once. The ten largest make up around 4.1% of the sample. Remarks on this clone: The specificity of this receptor is unknown. One base away there is no much larger clone; base qualities are not given.

Patients with autoimmune disease history or receiving systemic immunosuppression were excluded from the trial. In every dose cohort, peripheral blood was drawn for TCR sequencing at baseline, cycle 4 day 1, and cycle 7 day 1. The samples were taken from a phase I, first-in-human, multicenter, open-label dose-escalation trial of ivuxolimab. The trial enrolled adults with locally advanced or metastatic head and neck squamous cell, hepatocellular, melanoma or renal cell carcinoma. Before TCR sequencing, CD4+ and CD8+ T cells were separately sorted from peripheral blood. The chain links TRBV15 with TRBJ2-7; the D call is tentative, TRBD1 or TRBD2, as each matches 5 bases. The sequencing here drew on CD4+ or CD8+ T cells sorted from blood, taken in a trial of the OX40 agonist ivuxolimab. This receptor was taken from an adult with an advanced solid tumor such as melanoma, head and neck, liver or kidney cancer. CDR3 reads: CATSRGGSEVREQYF. The DNA sequence follows: TGTGCCACCAGCAGAGGGGGGTCAGAGGTACGCGAGCAGTACTTC.